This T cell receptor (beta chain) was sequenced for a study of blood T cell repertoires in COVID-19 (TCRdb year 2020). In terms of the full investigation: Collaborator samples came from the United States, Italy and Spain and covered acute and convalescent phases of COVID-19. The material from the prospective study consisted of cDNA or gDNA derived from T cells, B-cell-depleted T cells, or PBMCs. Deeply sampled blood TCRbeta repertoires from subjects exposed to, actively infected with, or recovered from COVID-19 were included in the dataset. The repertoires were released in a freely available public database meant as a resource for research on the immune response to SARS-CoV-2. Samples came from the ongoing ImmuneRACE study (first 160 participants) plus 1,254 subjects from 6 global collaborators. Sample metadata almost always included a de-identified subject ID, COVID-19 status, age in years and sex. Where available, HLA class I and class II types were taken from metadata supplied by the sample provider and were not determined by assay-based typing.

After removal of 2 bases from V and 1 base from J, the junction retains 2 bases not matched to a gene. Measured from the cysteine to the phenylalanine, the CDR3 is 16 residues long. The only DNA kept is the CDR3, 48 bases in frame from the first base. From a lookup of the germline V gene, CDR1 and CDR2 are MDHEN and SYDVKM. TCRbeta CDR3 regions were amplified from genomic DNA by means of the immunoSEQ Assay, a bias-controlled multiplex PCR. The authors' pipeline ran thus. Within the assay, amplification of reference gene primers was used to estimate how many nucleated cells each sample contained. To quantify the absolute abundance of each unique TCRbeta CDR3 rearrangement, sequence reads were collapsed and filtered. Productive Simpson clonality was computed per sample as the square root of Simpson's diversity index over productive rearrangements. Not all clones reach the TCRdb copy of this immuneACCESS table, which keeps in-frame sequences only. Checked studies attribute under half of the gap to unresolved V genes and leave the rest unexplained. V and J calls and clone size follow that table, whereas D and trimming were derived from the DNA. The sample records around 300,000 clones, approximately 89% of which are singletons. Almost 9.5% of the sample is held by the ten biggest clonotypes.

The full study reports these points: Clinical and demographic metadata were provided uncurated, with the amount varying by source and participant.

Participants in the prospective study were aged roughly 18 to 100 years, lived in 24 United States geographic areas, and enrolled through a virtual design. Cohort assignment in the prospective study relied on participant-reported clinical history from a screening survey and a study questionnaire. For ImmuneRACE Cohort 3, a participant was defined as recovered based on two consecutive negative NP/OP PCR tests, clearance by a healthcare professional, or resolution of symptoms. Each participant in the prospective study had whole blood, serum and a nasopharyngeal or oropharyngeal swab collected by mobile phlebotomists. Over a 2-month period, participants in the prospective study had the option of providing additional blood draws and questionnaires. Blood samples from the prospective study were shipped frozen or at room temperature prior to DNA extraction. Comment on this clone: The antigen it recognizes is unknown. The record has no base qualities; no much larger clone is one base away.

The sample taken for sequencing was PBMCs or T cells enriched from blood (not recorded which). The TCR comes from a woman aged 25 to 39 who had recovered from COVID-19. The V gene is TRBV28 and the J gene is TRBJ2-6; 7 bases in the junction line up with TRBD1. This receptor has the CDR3 CASSLPTGSGANVLTF. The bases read TGTGCCAGCAGTTTACCGACAGGGTCTGGGGCCAACGTCCTGACTTTC.